These 20 T cell receptor beta chains originate from one sample sequenced in a study of T cells in Graves' hyperthyroidism and ophthalmopathy. RNA transcripts were the template for amplifying TCR beta CDR3 regions. The HTBI set primed first-round TCR CDR3 RT-PCR. TCRdb reanalysed the multiplex PCR reads using MiXCR and keeps one entry per CDR3 protein. The sample lists 620,000 or so distinct CDR3 sequences, about 14% occurring once. What was sequenced was blood. These receptors were collected from a woman in her 50s with Graves' ophthalmopathy.

Concerning this clonotype itself: The junction shows a germline mismatch at one end, possibly a read error. The gene calls are TRBV12-5 and TRBJ2-5; D might be TRBD1 (6 bases). The CDR3 contains 17 residues. Germline V CDR1 and CDR2: LGHNT, FRNRAP. DNA of the CDR3: TGTGCTAGTGGACCCGCTGGAGTCAGCCTGGGGGCAGAGGCCCAGTACTTC. Translated: CASGPAGVSLGAEAQYF.

This chain connects TRBV10-3 to TRBJ2-5; unclear D gene. CDR1 and CDR2 (germline): ENHRY, SYGVKD. The CDR3 length is 14 residues. The V end lost 2 bases, the J end lost 4 bases, and 11 bases lay between the germline ends. DNA for the CDR3: TGTGCCATCAGTGAGCAAGGGTTTAGAGAGACCCAGTACTTC. This codes for CAISEQGFRETQYF.

Of note for this clonotype: This sequence may be a read error, since a much larger clone differs from it by one base. This chain uses TRBV28 with TRBJ1-3; D ambiguous. Germline V CDR1 and CDR2: MDHEN, SYDVKM. The CDR3 has 18 residues. CDR3 amino acids: CASSFISRPILSGSTIYF. The CDR3 DNA is TGTGCCAGCAGTTTTATCTCCAGGCCAATACTCTCTGGAAGCACCATATATTTT.

This clonotype was counted ten times or more. V and J are TRBV29-1 and TRBJ1-2, with D hard to call. The germline CDR1 and CDR2 sequences are SQVTM and ANQGSEA. This CDR3 is built from 12 residues. V shed 0 bases and J shed 7 bases, with 9 bases lying between them. The CDR3 is CSVEEDHGGYTF. Written as DNA, the CDR3 is TGCAGCGTTGAAGAGGACCACGGTGGCTACACCTTC.

The chain links TRBV6-2 or TRBV6-3 to TRBJ2-7; a weak D match, TRBD2 (5 bases). The CDR3 is 12 residues long. Looked up from germline, CDR1 is MNHEY and CDR2 is SVGEGT. Trimming cost V 11 bases and J 2 bases, with 13 bases left between them. CDR3 coding DNA: TGTGCCGTCCGGGATACTGCCTACGAGCAGTACTTC. Translation: CAVRDTAYEQYF.

This sequence joins TRBV24-1 and TRBJ1-2, with TRBD1 matching 7 bases. Germline CDR1 is KGHDR and CDR2 is SFDVKD. The CDR3 extends over 15 amino acids. J was trimmed by 3 bases and V by 3 bases; bases with no gene match: 6. The CDR3 is CATSDRGGTDYGYTF. As DNA, the CDR3 is TGTGCCACCAGTGATCGCGGGGGGACAGACTATGGCTACACCTTC.

About this clonotype itself: A much larger clone sits a single nucleotide away, making a read error possible. The chain is built from TRBV9 and TRBJ2-1; 11 bases match TRBD2. The length of the CDR3 is 14 residues. Germline values: CDR1 SGDLS, CDR2 YYNGEE. After removal of 3 bases from V and 6 bases from J, the junction contained 2 bases not matched to a gene. The CDR3 DNA follows: TGTGCCAGCAGCGATAGCGGGAGGGCCAATGAGCAGTTCTTC. Protein: CASSDSGRANEQFF.

The chain uses TRBV9 and TRBJ2-7; TRBD1 might be the D (7 bases). The CDR3 runs 16 residues. Trimming removed 3 bases from V and 3 bases from J, with 19 bases in between. The germline gives CDR1 SGDLS, CDR2 YYNGEE. CDR3 amino acids: CASSANLRGALYEQYF. The CDR3 bases are TGTGCCAGCAGCGCCAACCTCAGGGGGGCCCTCTACGAGCAGTACTTC.

This clonotype was picked up a small number of times. DNA for the CDR3: TGTGCCATCAGTGAGTACAACAGTAAGTCGGGCTATGGCTACACCTTC. It yields the protein CAISEYNSKSGYGYTF. This rearrangement joins TRBV10-3 to TRBJ1-2; D is unclear. V was shortened by 1 base and J by 4 bases, with 16 bases between the two germline ends. The CDR3 length is 16 residues. The germline V gene has CDR1 ENHRY and CDR2 SYGVKD.

This clonotype was counted only a few times. The chain uses TRBV27 and TRBJ2-7; TRBD2 agrees at 10 bases. V shed 3 bases, J shed 7 bases, and the junction held 9 bases outside the gene matches. This CDR3 is built from 15 residues. Germline loops: CDR1 MNHEY, CDR2 SMNVEV (reference sequence). In nucleotides, the CDR3 is TGTGCCAGCAGTTTTCGCCTAGCGGGAGTCGGTGAGCAGTACTTC. Protein product: CASSFRLAGVGEQYF.

The chain uses TRBV4-1 and TRBJ2-1; perhaps D is TRBD1 or TRBD2 (5 bases each). With 10 bases removed from V and 8 bases from J, the gap between germline ends came to 18 bases. Germline lookup yields CDR1 MGHRA and CDR2 YSYEKL. The CDR3 is 13 amino acids. The CDR3: CATPWGGGHEQFF. CDR3 bases: TGCGCCACCCCGTGGGGTGGGGGTCATGAGCAGTTCTTC.

The chain is built from TRBV7-9 and TRBJ2-2, with TRBD2 matching 9 bases. The CDR3 has 16 amino acids. Trimming at V came to 1 base and at J to 4 bases, leaving 4 bases not matched to a gene. Germline values: CDR1 SEHNR, CDR2 FQNEAQ (reference sequence). The CDR3 DNA reads as TGTGCCAGCAGCTTAGTAGCGGGAGACGGCACCGGGGAGCTGTTTTTT. Amino acid sequence: CASSLVAGDGTGELFF.

CDR3 region: CASSYSAHSSYEQYF. The CDR3 DNA follows: TGTGCCAGCAGTTACTCGGCGCATAGCTCCTACGAGCAGTACTTC. The chain has TRBV6-5 and TRBJ2-7; D remains ambiguous. Trimming cost V 0 bases and J 0 bases, with 9 bases left between them. Germline V CDR1 and CDR2: MNHEY, SVGAGI. The CDR3 sequence is 15 residues long.

V and J are TRBV4-1 and TRBJ2-7, with a weak D call TRBD1 (6 bases). The germline V gene has CDR1 MGHRA and CDR2 YSYEKL. The CDR3 covers 17 residues. Trimming left V 1 base short and J 2 bases short, with 18 bases between. CDR3 in amino acids: CASSQAPGHGTAYEQYF. In nucleotides, the CDR3 is TGCGCCAGCAGCCAAGCACCGGGACACGGCACCGCCTACGAGCAGTACTTC.

This clonotype was seen repeatedly, ten times or more. V and J are TRBV28 and TRBJ2-7; 7 bases match TRBD1. The CDR3 length is 12 residues. V was clipped by 6 bases and J by 4 bases; unmatched bases: 3. The germline CDR1 and CDR2 sequences are MDHEN and SYDVKM. The CDR3 loop is CASSTQGYEQYF. The CDR3 DNA reads TGTGCCAGCAGCACACAGGGGTACGAGCAGTACTTC.

This clonotype has more than one count but fewer than ten. The gene calls are TRBV20-1 and TRBJ2-7; TRBD1 matches at 10 bases. The CDR3 contains 15 residues. Germline CDR1 is DFQATT and CDR2 is SNEGSKA (reference sequence). Germline trimming cut 0 bases from V and 4 bases from J; bases unmatched to any gene: 6. CDR3 DNA: TGCAGTGCTAGAGATCCGGGACAGGGGATATACGAGCAGTACTTC. Its protein is CSARDPGQGIYEQYF.

The rearrangement uses TRBV11-2 and TRBJ2-7; weak D call: TRBD1 (7 bases). CDR1 SGHAT and CDR2 FQNNGV come from the germline V gene. This CDR3 has 16 residues. V was cut by 5 bases and J by 3 bases, with 20 bases left in between. CDR3 DNA: TGTGCCAGCAGCCAAGATGGTGCGGGACAGATCTACGAGCAGTACTTC. Protein sequence: CASSQDGAGQIYEQYF. Variable domain in full (rest from reference TRBV11-2 and TRBJ2-7): EAGVAQSPRYKIIEKRQSVAFWCNPISGHATLYWYQQILGQGPKLLIQFQNNGVVDDSQLPKDRFSAERLKGVDSTLKIQPAKLEDSAVYLCASSQDGAGQIYEQYFGPGTRLTVT.

Ten or more counts support this clonotype. This chain links TRBV7-2 with TRBJ2-5; 11 bases agree with TRBD1. The ends lost 2 bases at V and 4 bases at J; junction bases unmatched: 6. Germline loops: CDR1 SGHTA, CDR2 FQGNSA. The CDR3 is made up of 16 amino acids. CDR3 region: CASSLSWTGGGETQYF. The CDR3 DNA is TGTGCCAGCAGCTTATCGTGGACAGGGGGCGGAGAGACCCAGTACTTC. The complete variable domain, with remaining parts taken from reference TRBV7-2 and TRBJ2-5, reads GAGVSQSPSNKVTEKGKDVELRCDPISGHTALYWYRQSLGQGLEFLIYFQGNSAPDKSGLPSDRFSAERTGGSVSTLTIQRTQQEDSAVYLCASSLSWTGGGETQYFGPGTRLLVL.

This clonotype has a handful of counts. The chain recombines TRBV9 with TRBJ2-1; 9 nucleotides match TRBD2. The CDR3 is 16 residues long. Germline V CDR1 and CDR2: SGDLS, YYNGEE. Unmatched junction bases numbered 3, after V lost 0 bases and J lost 2 bases. The CDR3 spells CASSVELAGAYNEQFF. The CDR3 DNA is TGTGCCAGCAGCGTAGAACTAGCGGGTGCCTACAATGAGCAGTTCTTC.

This rearrangement joins TRBV24-1 to TRBJ2-1; either TRBD1 or TRBD2 may supply D (5 bases each). This CDR3 contains 14 residues. The germline CDR1 and CDR2 sequences are KGHDR and SFDVKD. The V and J ends lost 9 bases and 6 bases respectively, with 17 bases between them. The CDR3 loop reads CATRGSAGSNEQFF. CDR3 DNA: TGTGCCACCCGGGGCTCAGCAGGGAGCAATGAGCAGTTCTTC.